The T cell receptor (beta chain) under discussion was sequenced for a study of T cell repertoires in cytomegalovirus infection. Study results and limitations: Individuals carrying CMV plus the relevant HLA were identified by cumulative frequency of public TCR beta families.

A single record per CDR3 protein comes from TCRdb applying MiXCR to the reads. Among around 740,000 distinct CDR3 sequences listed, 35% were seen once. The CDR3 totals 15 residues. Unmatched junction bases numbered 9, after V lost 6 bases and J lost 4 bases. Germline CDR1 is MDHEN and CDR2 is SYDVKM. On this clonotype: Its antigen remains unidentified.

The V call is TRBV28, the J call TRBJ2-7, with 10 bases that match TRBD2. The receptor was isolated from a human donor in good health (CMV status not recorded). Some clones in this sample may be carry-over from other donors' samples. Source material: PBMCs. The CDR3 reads CASSLPSGRRYEQYF. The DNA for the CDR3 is TGTGCCAGCAGCCTACCTAGCGGGAGAAGGTACGAGCAGTACTTC.